This T cell receptor (beta chain) was sequenced in a study of regulatory T cells in long-lasting Graves disease. According to the study, TCR beta libraries were built with iRepertoire HTBI primers and CDR3-region Arm-PCR. TCRdb analysed the multiplex PCR reads with MiXCR anew, one entry per CDR3 protein. The profile shows roughly 430,000 distinct CDR3 sequences, about a sixth of them singletons. This clonotype was recorded many times. The CDR3 sequence is 12 residues long. CDR1 DFQATT and CDR2 SNEGSKA come from the germline V gene (reference sequence). V lost 4 bases and J 2 bases, leaving 9 bases between the germline ends. Indicated time point: newly diagnosed GD, antithyroid drugs for less than 3 months. Extracted RNA from PBMCs served as the source of the TCR library. These data also formed part of another study, on T cells in Graves' hyperthyroidism and ophthalmopathy. That source adds: HTBI primers drove first-round RT-PCR of the TCR CDR3. Blood held most thyroid clonotypes expanded above 0.001 frequency.

The sequences come from peripheral blood mononuclear cells (PBMCs), collected at new diagnosis, from a patient treated with antithyroid drugs. The V and J genes are TRBV20-1 and TRBJ2-7; maybe TRBD1 (6 bases). The receptor comes from a young woman with Graves disease. Here the CDR3 DNA reads TGCAGTGCTAATGACAGGACCTACGAGCAGTACTTC. Translating gives CSANDRTYEQYF.